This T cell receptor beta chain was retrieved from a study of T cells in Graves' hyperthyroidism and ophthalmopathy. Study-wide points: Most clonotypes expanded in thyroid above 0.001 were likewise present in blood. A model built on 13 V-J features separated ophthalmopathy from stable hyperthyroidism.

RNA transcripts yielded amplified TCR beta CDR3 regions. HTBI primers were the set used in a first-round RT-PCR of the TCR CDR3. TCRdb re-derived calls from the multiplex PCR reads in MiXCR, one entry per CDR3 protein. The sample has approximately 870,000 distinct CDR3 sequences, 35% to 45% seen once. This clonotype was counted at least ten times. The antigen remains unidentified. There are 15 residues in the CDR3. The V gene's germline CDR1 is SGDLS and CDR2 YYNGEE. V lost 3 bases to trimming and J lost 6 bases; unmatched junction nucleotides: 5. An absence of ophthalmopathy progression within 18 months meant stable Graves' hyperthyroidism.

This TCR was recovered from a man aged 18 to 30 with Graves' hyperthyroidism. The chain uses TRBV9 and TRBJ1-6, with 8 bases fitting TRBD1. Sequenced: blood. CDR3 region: CASSAGQGGNSPLHF. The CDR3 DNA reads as TGTGCCAGCAGCGCCGGACAGGGTGGTAATTCACCCCTCCACTTT.